This TCR beta chain was found in a study of blood T cell repertoires in COVID-19. Turning to the study itself: T cells, B-cell-depleted T cells, or PBMCs provided the cDNA or gDNA that served as material.

The V gene's germline CDR1 is MNHEY and CDR2 SVGAGI. Trimming pared 6 bases from V and 2 bases from J, leaving 11 bases between. This CDR3 has 14 amino acids. In the source study's methods: Reference gene primer amplification yielded estimated nucleated cell counts. Produced via immunoSEQ multiplex PCR; TCRdb's table is partial and in-frame only. V, J and clone size reflect that table, while D and trimming were determined from the DNA. The sample records roughly 300,000 clones, 80% to 90% being singletons. The TCR originated in a woman in her thirties with COVID-19, enrolled during active disease. Sequenced: peripheral blood. J is TRBJ2-1 and V is TRBV6-5; D unresolved. Written as DNA, the CDR3 is TGTGCCAGCAGGCCGACTGTCGCCTACAATGAGCAGTTCTTC. Residues: CASRPTVAYNEQFF.